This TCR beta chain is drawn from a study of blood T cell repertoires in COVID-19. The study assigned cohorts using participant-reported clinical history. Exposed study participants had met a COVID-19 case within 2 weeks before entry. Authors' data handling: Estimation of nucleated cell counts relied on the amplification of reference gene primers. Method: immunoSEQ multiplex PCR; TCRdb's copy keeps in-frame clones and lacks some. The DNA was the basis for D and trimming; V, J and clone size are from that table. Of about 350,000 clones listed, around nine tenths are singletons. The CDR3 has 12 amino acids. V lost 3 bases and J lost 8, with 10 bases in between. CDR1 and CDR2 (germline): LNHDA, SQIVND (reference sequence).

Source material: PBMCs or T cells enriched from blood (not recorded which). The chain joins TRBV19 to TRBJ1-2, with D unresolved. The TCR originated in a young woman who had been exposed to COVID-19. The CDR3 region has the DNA TGTGCCAGTAGTATTGAGCGTTCCGGCTACACCTTC. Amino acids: CASSIERSGYTF.